These T cell receptor beta chains were read from a single sample in a study of control samples from healthy donors and cancer patients. Measured with immunoSEQ multiplex PCR; TCRdb has only the in-frame clones, and not every one. The repertoire includes about 170,000 clones, around nine tenths of them detected once, and about 5.3% sits in the top ten. The sequenced sample consisted of blood. These receptors all stem from a woman aged 25 to 39 in good health. Each CDR3 is given with its conserved first and last residue. The D gene is left open where the match is weak. Some rows have no size entry. The others give once, few or many, or a class for an expanded clone.

CDR3 protein,CDR3 DNA,D gene,clone size,V gene,J gene
CASHHQETQYF,TGCGCCAGCCATCACCAAGAGACCCAGTACTTC,NA,NA,TRBV4-1,TRBJ2-5
CASSPNYGYTF,TGTGCCAGCAGTCCAAACTATGGCTACACCTTC,NA,NA,TRBV12-3/TRBV12-4,TRBJ1-2
CASYPGQGQPQHF,TGTGCCAGCTATCCCGGCCAGGGACAGCCCCAGCATTTT,NA,NA,TRBV6-5,TRBJ1-5
CASSPGQGLEKLFF,TGTGCCAGCAGCCCCGGACAGGGCTTAGAAAAACTGTTTTTT,TRBD1,once,TRBV7-9,TRBJ1-4
CASSQDQLSNEQFF,TGCGCCAGCAGCCAAGACCAGCTTAGCAATGAGCAGTTCTTC,NA,NA,TRBV4-1,TRBJ2-1
CSAVGAYGYTF,TGCAGTGCCGTGGGCGCCTATGGCTACACCTTC,NA,once,TRBV20-1,TRBJ1-2
CSARRGREQFF,TGCAGTGCTAGACGAGGGCGTGAGCAGTTCTTC,NA,NA,TRBV20-1,TRBJ2-1
CASSIRGDRGSNQPQHF,TGTGCCAGTAGTATACGTGGGGACAGGGGAAGCAATCAGCCCCAGCATTTT,TRBD1,NA,TRBV19,TRBJ1-5
CASSYSPSGGAADTQYF,TGTGCCAGCAGTTACTCCCCCAGCGGGGGGGCCGCAGATACGCAGTATTTT,TRBD2,NA,TRBV6-2/TRBV6-3,TRBJ2-3
CASLGEGGEQFF,TGTGCCAGCCTCGGAGAGGGGGGTGAGCAGTTCTTC,NA,NA,TRBV19,TRBJ2-1
CASSETGSHEQYF,TGTGCCAGCAGTGAGACAGGGTCCCACGAGCAGTACTTC,TRBD1,NA,TRBV25-1,TRBJ2-7
CASRTVEGAASEQYF,TGTGCCAGCAGGACGGTGGAGGGGGCAGCGAGCGAGCAGTACTTC,NA,NA,TRBV6-5,TRBJ2-7
CASSPGRGRFETQYF,TGTGCCAGCAGCCCGGGTAGAGGACGTTTTGAGACCCAGTACTTC,NA,NA,TRBV7-2,TRBJ2-5
CASSISNRGLTEAFF,TGTGCCAGTAGTATATCGAACAGGGGACTCACTGAAGCTTTCTTT,TRBD1,NA,TRBV19,TRBJ1-1
CASPPQGAKNIQYF,TGTGCCAGCCCACCCCAGGGGGCCAAAAACATTCAGTACTTC,NA,few,TRBV27,TRBJ2-4